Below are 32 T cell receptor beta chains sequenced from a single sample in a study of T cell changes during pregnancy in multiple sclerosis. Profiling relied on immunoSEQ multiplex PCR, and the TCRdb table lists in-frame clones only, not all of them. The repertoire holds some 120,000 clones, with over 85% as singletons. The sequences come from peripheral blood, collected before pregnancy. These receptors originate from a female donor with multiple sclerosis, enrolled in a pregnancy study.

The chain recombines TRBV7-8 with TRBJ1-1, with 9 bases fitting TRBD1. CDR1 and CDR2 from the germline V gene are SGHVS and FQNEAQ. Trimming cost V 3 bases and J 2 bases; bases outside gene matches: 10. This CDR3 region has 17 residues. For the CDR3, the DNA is TGTGCCAGCAGCTTGACCCGGGACAGGGTAAAAAACACTGAAGCTTTCTTT. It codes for CASSLTRDRVKNTEAFF. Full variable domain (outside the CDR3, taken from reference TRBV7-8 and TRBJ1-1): GAGVSQSPRYKVAKRGQDVALRCDPISGHVSLFWYQQALGQGPEFLTYFQNEAQLDKSGLPSDRFFAERPEGSVSTLKIQRTQQEDSAVYLCASSLTRDRVKNTEAFFGQGTRLTVV.

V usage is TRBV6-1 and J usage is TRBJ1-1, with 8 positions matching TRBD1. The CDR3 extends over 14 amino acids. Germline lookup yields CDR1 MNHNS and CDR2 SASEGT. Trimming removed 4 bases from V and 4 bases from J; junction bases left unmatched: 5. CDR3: CASSGQGLGTEAFF. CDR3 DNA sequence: TGTGCCAGCAGTGGACAGGGGTTAGGCACTGAAGCTTTCTTT.

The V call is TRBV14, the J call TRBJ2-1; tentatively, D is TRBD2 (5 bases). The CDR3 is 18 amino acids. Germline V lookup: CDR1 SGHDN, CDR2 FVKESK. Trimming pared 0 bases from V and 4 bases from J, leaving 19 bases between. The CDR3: CASSQDKSRGLPYNEQFF. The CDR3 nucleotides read TGTGCCAGCAGCCAAGATAAATCCCGGGGTCTTCCTTACAATGAGCAGTTCTTC.

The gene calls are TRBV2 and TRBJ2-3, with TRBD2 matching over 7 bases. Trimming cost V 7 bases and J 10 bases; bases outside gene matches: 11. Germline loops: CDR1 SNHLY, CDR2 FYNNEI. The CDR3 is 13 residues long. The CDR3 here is CASITRREFSQYF. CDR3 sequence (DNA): TGTGCCAGCATCACACGGCGGGAGTTTTCGCAGTATTTT.

The CDR3 DNA reads as TGTGCCTGGAGTATAGGGGCTGGACAGGGACCCTACGAGCAGTACTTC. Translated: CAWSIGAGQGPYEQYF. The chain recombines TRBV30 with TRBJ2-7, with 8 bases aligning to TRBD1. Germline CDR1 reads GTSNPN; CDR2 reads SVGIG (reference sequence). The J segment lost 2 bases and the V segment lost 2 bases, leaving 11 bases of the junction unmatched. This CDR3 spans 16 amino acids.

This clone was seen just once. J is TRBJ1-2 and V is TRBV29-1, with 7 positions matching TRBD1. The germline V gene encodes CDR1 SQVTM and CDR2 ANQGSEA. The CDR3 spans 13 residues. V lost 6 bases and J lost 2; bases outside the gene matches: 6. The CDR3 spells CSVTLQGNYGYTF. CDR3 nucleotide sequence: TGCAGCGTCACCCTACAGGGGAACTATGGCTACACCTTC.

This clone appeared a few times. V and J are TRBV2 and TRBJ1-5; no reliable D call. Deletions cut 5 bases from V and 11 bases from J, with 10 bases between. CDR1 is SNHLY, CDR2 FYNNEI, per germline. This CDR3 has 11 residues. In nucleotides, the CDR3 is TGTGCCAGCAGTTATGGGAGAACCCAGCATTTT. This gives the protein CASSYGRTQHF. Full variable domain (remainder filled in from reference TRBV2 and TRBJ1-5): EPEVTQTPSHQVTQMGQEVILRCVPISNHLYFYWYRQILGQKVEFLVSFYNNEISEKSEIFDDQFSVERPDGSNFTLKIRSTKLEDSAMYFCASSYGRTQHFGDGTRLSIL.

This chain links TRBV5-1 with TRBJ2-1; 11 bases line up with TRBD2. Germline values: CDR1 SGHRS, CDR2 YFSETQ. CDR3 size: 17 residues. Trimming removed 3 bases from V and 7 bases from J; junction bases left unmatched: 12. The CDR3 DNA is TGCGCCAGCAGCTCGAACGGATTAGCGGGAGGGCCAAATGAGCAGTTCTTC. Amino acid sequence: CASSSNGLAGGPNEQFF.

The CDR3 is CAWSRDRATSGANVLTF. The CDR3, as DNA: TGTGCCTGGAGCCGGGACAGGGCGACCTCTGGGGCCAACGTCCTGACTTTC. This chain uses TRBV30 with TRBJ2-6; TRBD1 agrees at 9 bases. V lost 3 bases to trimming and J lost 0 bases; unmatched junction nucleotides: 6. This CDR3 region has 17 residues. Germline lookup yields CDR1 GTSNPN and CDR2 SVGIG (reference sequence).

The CDR3 region is CASEENRGLIEAFF. CDR3 in DNA: TGTGCCAGCGAAGAGAACAGGGGTTTAATTGAAGCTTTCTTT. V is TRBV2 and J is TRBJ1-1; 7 nucleotides match TRBD1. In germline, CDR1 is SNHLY, CDR2 FYNNEI. With V trimmed by 8 bases and J by 7 bases, 13 bases remained unmatched. The CDR3 spans 14 residues.

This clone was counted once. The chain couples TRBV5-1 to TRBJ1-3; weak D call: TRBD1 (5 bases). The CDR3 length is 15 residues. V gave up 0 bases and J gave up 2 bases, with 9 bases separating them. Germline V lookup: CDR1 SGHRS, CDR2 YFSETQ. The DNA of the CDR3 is TGCGCCAGCAGCTTGGCCGGGGGAACTGGAAACACCATATATTTT. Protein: CASSLAGGTGNTIYF.

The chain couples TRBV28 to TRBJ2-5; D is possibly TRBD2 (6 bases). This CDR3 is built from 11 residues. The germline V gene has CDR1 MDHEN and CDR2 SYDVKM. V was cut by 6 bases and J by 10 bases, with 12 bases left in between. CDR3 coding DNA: TGTGCCAGCAGGGGGCGGGGAAACCAGTACTTC. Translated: CASRGRGNQYF.

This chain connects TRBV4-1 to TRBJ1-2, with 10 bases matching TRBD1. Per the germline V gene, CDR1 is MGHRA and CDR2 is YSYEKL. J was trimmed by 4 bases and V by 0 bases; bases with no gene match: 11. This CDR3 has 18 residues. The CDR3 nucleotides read TGCGCCAGCAGCCAAGATCGGGACAGGGGCCCTCGGCTCTATGGCTACACCTTC. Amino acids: CASSQDRDRGPRLYGYTF.

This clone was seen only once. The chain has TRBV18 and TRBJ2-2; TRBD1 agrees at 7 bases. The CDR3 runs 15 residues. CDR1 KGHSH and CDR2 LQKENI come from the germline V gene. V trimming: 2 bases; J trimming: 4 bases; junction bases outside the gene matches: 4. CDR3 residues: CASSPSSGGTGELFF. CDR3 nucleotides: TGTGCCAGCTCACCATCCTCAGGGGGCACCGGGGAGCTGTTTTTT.

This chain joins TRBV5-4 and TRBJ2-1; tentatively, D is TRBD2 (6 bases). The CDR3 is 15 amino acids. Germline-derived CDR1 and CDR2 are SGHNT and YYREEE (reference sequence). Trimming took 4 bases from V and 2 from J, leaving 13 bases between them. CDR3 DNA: TGTGCCAGCAGCAAGACTAGAGGGGCCTACAATGAGCAGTTCTTC. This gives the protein CASSKTRGAYNEQFF.

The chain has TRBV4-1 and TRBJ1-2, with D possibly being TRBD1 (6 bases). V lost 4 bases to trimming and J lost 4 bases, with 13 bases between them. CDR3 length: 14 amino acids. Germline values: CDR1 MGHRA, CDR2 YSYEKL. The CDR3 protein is CASSRPWGRYGYTF. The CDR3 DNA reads TGCGCCAGCAGCCGTCCTTGGGGGCGCTATGGCTACACCTTC.

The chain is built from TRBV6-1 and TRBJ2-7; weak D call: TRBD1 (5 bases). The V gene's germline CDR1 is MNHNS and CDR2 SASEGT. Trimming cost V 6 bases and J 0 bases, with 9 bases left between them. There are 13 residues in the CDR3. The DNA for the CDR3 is TGTGCCAGCAGGACAGAGATCTCCTACGAGCAGTACTTC. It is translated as CASRTEISYEQYF.

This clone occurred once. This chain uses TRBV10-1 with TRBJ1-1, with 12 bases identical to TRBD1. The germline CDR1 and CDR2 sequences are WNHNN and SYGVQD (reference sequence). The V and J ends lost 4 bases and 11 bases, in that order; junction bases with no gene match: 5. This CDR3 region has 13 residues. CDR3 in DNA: TGCGCCAGCAGTGCGGGACAGGGGGCGCGGGCTTTCTTT. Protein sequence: CASSAGQGARAFF.

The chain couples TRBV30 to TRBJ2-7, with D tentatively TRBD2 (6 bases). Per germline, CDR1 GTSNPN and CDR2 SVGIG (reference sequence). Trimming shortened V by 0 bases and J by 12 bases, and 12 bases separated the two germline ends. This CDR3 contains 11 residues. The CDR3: CAWSVRGTRYF. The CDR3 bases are TGTGCCTGGAGTGTACGGGGGACGCGGTACTTC.

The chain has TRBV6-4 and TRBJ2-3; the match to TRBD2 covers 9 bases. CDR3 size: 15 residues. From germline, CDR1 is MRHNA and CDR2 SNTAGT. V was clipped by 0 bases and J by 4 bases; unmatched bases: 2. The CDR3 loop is CASSDSGGGADTQYF. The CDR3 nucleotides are TGTGCCAGCAGTGACTCTGGCGGGGGGGCAGATACGCAGTATTTT.

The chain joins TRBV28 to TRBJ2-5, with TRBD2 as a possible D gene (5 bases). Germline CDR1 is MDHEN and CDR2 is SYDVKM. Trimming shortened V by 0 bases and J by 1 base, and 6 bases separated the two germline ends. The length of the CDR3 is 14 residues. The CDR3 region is CASSLWGSQETQYF. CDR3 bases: TGTGCCAGCAGTTTATGGGGGAGCCAAGAGACCCAGTACTTC.

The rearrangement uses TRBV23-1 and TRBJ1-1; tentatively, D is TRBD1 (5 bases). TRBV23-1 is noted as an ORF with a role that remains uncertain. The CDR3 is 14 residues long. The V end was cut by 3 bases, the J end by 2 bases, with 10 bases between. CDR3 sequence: CASSHLTGNTEAFF. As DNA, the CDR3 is TGCGCCAGCAGTCATCTTACAGGAAACACTGAAGCTTTCTTT.

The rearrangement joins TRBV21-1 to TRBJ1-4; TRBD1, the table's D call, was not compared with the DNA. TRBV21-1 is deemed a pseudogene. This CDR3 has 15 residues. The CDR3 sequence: CASSKPGTGDEKLFF. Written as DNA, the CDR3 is TGTGCCAGCAGCAAACCCGGGACAGGGGATGAAAAACTGTTTTTT.

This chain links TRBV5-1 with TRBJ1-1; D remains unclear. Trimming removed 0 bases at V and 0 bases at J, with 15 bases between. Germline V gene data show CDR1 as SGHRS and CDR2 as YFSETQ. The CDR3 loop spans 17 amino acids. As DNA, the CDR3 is TGCGCCAGCAGCTTGGAGGGTTCGCGGGCCATGAACACTGAAGCTTTCTTT. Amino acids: CASSLEGSRAMNTEAFF.

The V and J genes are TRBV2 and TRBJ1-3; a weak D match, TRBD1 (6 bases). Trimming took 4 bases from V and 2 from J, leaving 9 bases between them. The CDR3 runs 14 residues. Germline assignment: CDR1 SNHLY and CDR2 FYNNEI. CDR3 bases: TGTGCCAGCAGTGTCTCAGGGGCTGGAAACACCATATATTTT. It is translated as CASSVSGAGNTIYF.

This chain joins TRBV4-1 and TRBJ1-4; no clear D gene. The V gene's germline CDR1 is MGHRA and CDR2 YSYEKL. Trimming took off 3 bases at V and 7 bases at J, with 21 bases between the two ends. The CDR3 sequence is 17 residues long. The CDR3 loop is CASSHLLGEGGREKLFF. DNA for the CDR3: TGCGCCAGCAGCCACCTACTGGGCGAGGGCGGGCGTGAAAAACTGTTTTTT.

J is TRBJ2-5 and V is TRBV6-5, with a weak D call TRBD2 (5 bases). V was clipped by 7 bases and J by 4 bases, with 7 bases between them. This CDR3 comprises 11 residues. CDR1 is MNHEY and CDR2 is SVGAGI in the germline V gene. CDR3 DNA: TGTGCCAGCATTGGAGGAGAGACCCAGTACTTC. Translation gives CASIGGETQYF.

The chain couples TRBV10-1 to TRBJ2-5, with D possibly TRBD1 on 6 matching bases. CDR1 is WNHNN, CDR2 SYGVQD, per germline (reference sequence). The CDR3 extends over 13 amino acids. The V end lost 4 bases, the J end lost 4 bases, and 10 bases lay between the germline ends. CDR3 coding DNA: TGCGCCAGCAGTGTTGCCAGGGGAGAGACCCAGTACTTC. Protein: CASSVARGETQYF.

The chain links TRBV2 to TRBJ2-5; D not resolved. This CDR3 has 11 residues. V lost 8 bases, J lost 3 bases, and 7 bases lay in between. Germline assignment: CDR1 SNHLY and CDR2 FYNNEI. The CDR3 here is CASLLEETQYF. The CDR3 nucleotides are TGTGCCAGCCTGCTAGAAGAGACCCAGTACTTC.

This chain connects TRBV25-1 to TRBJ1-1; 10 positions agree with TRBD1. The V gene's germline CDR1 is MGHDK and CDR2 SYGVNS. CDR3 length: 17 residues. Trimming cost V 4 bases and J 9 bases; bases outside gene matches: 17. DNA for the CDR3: TGTGCCAGCAGTGGGGACAGGGGATCCCGATCGGGGCTGAAAGCTTTCTTT. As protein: CASSGDRGSRSGLKAFF.

The CDR3 nucleotides read TGTGCCAGCATTCGGGGGGGGCGCGTGGCTAACTATGGCTACACCTTC. This codes for CASIRGGRVANYGYTF. The V gene is TRBV28, the J gene TRBJ1-2, with a possible D match to TRBD1 (6 bases). The CDR3 loop spans 16 amino acids. The V end was cut by 7 bases, the J end by 0 bases, with 18 bases between. Germline V gives CDR1 MDHEN, CDR2 SYDVKM.

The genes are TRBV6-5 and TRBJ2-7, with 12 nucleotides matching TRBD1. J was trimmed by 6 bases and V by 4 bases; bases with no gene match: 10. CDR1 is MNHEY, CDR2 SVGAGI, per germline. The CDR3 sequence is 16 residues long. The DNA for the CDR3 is TGTGCCAGCAGTTCCCGTCCGGGACAGGGGGCTGCCGAGCAGTACTTC. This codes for CASSSRPGQGAAEQYF.